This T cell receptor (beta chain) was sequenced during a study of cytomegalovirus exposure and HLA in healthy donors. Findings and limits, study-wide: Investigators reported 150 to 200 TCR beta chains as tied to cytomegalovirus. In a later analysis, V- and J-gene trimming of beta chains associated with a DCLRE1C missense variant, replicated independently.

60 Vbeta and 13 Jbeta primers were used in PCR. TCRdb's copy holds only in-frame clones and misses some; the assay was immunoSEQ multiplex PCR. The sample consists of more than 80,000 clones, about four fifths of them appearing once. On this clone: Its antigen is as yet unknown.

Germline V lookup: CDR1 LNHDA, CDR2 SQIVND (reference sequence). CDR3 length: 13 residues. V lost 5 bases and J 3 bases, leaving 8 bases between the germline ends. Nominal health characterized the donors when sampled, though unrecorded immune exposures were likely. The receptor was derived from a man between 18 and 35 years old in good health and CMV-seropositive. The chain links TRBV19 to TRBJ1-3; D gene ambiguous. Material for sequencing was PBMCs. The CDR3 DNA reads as TGTGCCAGTAGTCCATCTAATGGAAACACCATATATTTT. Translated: CASSPSNGNTIYF.